One and the same sample provided the 31 T cell receptor beta chains below, sequenced in a study of radiotherapy plus CTLA-4 blockade in lung cancer. Clones were read by immunoSEQ multiplex PCR, and TCRdb kept only the in-frame ones, dropping some. The table has 90,000 or so clones, approximately 83% seen once; the top ten hold 2% to 2.5%. Material: peripheral blood, obtained from a patient treated with radiotherapy plus ipilimumab. Receptors were obtained from a human donor with non-small cell lung cancer who had a partial response to radiotherapy plus ipilimumab.

The chain is built from TRBV25-1 and TRBJ1-5, with TRBD1 matching 7 bases. Germline-derived CDR1 and CDR2 are MGHDK and SYGVNS. The length of the CDR3 is 15 residues. The V segment lost 4 bases and the J segment 1 base; nucleotides outside the gene matches: 4. CDR3 in amino acids: CASSATGVSNQPQHF. The DNA of the CDR3 is TGTGCCAGCAGTGCTACAGGGGTGAGCAATCAGCCCCAGCATTTT.

The genes are TRBV5-1 and TRBJ2-7; 7 bases fit TRBD2. CDR3 size: 14 residues. The V and J ends lost 3 bases and 5 bases, in that order; junction bases with no gene match: 8. Germline V CDR1 and CDR2: SGHRS, YFSETQ. This chain's CDR3 is CASSSRDYTDEQYF. The CDR3 bases are TGCGCCAGCAGCTCACGGGACTACACCGACGAGCAGTACTTC.

This chain uses TRBV6-4 with TRBJ1-1; 9 nucleotides line up with TRBD1. V dropped 6 bases and J dropped 2; count of bases not matched to a gene: 7. This CDR3 is 15 amino acids long. The V gene's germline CDR1 is MRHNA and CDR2 SNTAGT. The CDR3 DNA reads TGTGCCAGCAGCCCGACAGGGGGGGATAACACTGAAGCTTTCTTT. Amino acid sequence: CASSPTGGDNTEAFF.

The chain joins TRBV2 to TRBJ1-6; D unclear. CDR3 length equals 16 residues. Germline V gene sequence: CDR1 SNHLY, CDR2 FYNNEI. V was cut by 5 bases and J by 0 bases, with 11 bases left in between. The DNA for the CDR3 is TGTGCCAGCAGTCTCGACGGGAGCTCCTATAATTCACCCCTCCACTTT. It encodes CASSLDGSSYNSPLHF.

This chain links TRBV27 with TRBJ2-5; D might be TRBD2 (5 bases). The V end lost 2 bases, the J end lost 1 base, and 8 bases lay between the germline ends. This CDR3 is 14 amino acids long. Germline V gene lookup returns CDR1 MNHEY and CDR2 SMNVEV (reference sequence). This chain's CDR3 is CASSLKGSQETQYF. The DNA for the CDR3 is TGTGCCAGCAGTTTAAAAGGGAGCCAAGAGACCCAGTACTTC.

This chain joins TRBV20-1 and TRBJ1-1; D remains unclear. CDR1 DFQATT and CDR2 SNEGSKA come from the germline V gene (reference sequence). CDR3 length: 11 residues. Trimming cost V 7 bases and J 3 bases, with 9 bases left between them. The CDR3 loop reads CSGRGYTEAFF. CDR3 DNA sequence: TGCAGTGGGCGGGGTTACACTGAAGCTTTCTTT.

A single count supports this clone. The chain uses TRBV28 and TRBJ1-2; D uncertain. This CDR3 has 12 residues. V dropped 3 bases and J dropped 4 bases, with 6 bases sitting between them. Germline CDR1 and CDR2: MDHEN and SYDVKM. CDR3 sequence (DNA): TGTGCCAGCAGTTTGCGCCTCTATGGCTACACCTTC. It translates to CASSLRLYGYTF.

This clone was recorded once. V gene TRBV9 combines with J gene TRBJ1-1; TRBD1 agrees at 7 bases. CDR1 SGDLS and CDR2 YYNGEE come from the germline V gene. V shed 0 bases, J shed 5 bases, and the junction held 7 bases outside the gene matches. CDR3 length: 15 amino acids. The CDR3 protein is CASSVEGAAGTEAFF. As DNA, the CDR3 is TGTGCCAGCAGCGTAGAGGGGGCGGCGGGGACTGAAGCTTTCTTT. The full variable domain, in which reference TRBV9 and TRBJ1-1 provide the parts outside the CDR3, is DSGVTQTPKHLITATGQRVTLRCSPRSGDLSVYWYQQSLDQGLQFLIQYYNGEERAKGNILERFSAQQFPDLHSELNLSSLELGDSALYFCASSVEGAAGTEAFFGQGTRLTVV.

V gene TRBV6-5 combines with J gene TRBJ2-5, with D possibly being TRBD2 (6 bases). Germline assignment: CDR1 MNHEY and CDR2 SVGAGI. Trimming stripped 1 base from V and 6 bases from J, with 15 bases between. The CDR3 extends over 15 amino acids. CDR3 sequence: CASSYFDGSGQTQYF. CDR3 in DNA: TGTGCCAGCAGTTACTTCGACGGGAGCGGGCAGACCCAGTACTTC.

This rearrangement joins TRBV5-1 to TRBJ1-6; D gene unclear. Germline CDR1 SGHRS, CDR2 YFSETQ. V lost 6 bases to trimming and J lost 6 bases, with 10 bases between them. This CDR3 spans 13 amino acids. The CDR3 DNA follows: TGCGCCAGCAACGTGGGAGGTAATTCACCCCTCCACTTT. Translation: CASNVGGNSPLHF.

The chain couples TRBV18 to TRBJ2-5; TRBD1 is a possible D gene (5 bases). This CDR3 has 14 residues. Germline V gene lookup returns CDR1 KGHSH and CDR2 LQKENI. Trimming left V 0 bases short and J 4 bases short, with 9 bases between. The CDR3: CASSPPQGRETQYF. The CDR3 bases are TGTGCCAGCTCACCACCTCAGGGCCGAGAGACCCAGTACTTC.

The chain links TRBV5-6 to TRBJ2-4; unclear D gene. The germline gives CDR1 SGHDT, CDR2 YYEEEE. The CDR3 totals 19 residues. The V gene lost 4 bases and the J gene lost 0 bases, with 23 bases spanning the gap. CDR3: CASSPTLTRGRLAKNIQYF. The CDR3 bases are TGTGCCAGCAGCCCGACTCTTACCAGAGGAAGGCTAGCCAAAAACATTCAGTACTTC.

This chain connects TRBV28 to TRBJ1-2, with D perhaps TRBD1 (5 bases). Germline V gene sequence: CDR1 MDHEN, CDR2 SYDVKM. This CDR3 is built from 12 residues. V lost 6 bases and J lost 5, with 10 bases in between. The CDR3: CASRRDSYGYTF. The CDR3 DNA is TGTGCCAGCAGACGTGACAGTTATGGCTACACCTTC.

The chain has TRBV9 and TRBJ2-7; no clear D gene. Germline loops: CDR1 SGDLS, CDR2 YYNGEE. The CDR3 is made up of 14 amino acids. V shed 0 bases and J shed 6 bases, with 13 bases lying between them. The CDR3 coding sequence is TGTGCCAGCAGCGTAGACCCCTTAGGCGGCGAGCAGTACGTC. Its protein product is CASSVDPLGGEQYV.

This clone appeared once. This chain connects TRBV28 to TRBJ1-5; the D gene is possibly TRBD1 (5 bases). The V and J ends lost 1 base and 7 bases respectively, with 8 bases between them. CDR3 size: 13 residues. CDR1 is MDHEN, CDR2 SYDVKM, per germline. CDR3 amino acids: CASSLFPGQPQHF. In DNA form, the CDR3 reads TGTGCCAGCAGTTTATTTCCAGGGCAGCCCCAGCATTTT.

With regard to this clone: The same CDR3 arises from other DNA sequences in this sample as well. The chain is built from TRBV18 and TRBJ2-3, with D possibly being TRBD2 (6 bases). CDR1 KGHSH and CDR2 LQKENI come from the germline V gene. This CDR3 region has 15 residues. Trimming shortened V by 3 bases and J by 1 base, and 11 bases separated the two germline ends. The CDR3 coding sequence is TGTGCCAGCTCACCGGGAGCGGGTGGCACAGATACGCAGTATTTT. Its translation: CASSPGAGGTDTQYF.

The V gene is TRBV7-9, the J gene TRBJ2-1; 9 bases fit TRBD2. CDR3 length: 15 amino acids. V was pared by 3 bases and J by 10 bases, with 10 bases of the junction left unmatched. Germline V CDR1 and CDR2: SEHNR, FQNEAQ (reference sequence). This chain's CDR3 is CASSFGTLAGEEQFF. In DNA, the CDR3 is TGTGCCAGCAGCTTCGGAACTTTAGCGGGAGAAGAGCAGTTCTTC.

The chain joins TRBV30 to TRBJ1-2; TRBD1 aligns across 10 bases. Trimming at V came to 3 bases and at J to 6 bases, leaving 4 bases not matched to a gene. This CDR3 is built from 13 residues. Per germline, CDR1 GTSNPN and CDR2 SVGIG (reference sequence). The CDR3 spells CAWSLTGGNGYTF. The CDR3 region has the DNA TGTGCCTGGAGCTTGACAGGGGGCAATGGCTACACCTTC.

This chain joins TRBV9 and TRBJ1-2; D possibly corresponds to TRBD1 (6 bases). Trimming pared 3 bases from V and 8 bases from J, leaving 20 bases between. Looked up from germline, CDR1 is SGDLS and CDR2 is YYNGEE. This CDR3 is 15 amino acids long. The CDR3 sequence: CASSAGESQVFGYTF. CDR3 in DNA: TGTGCCAGCAGCGCAGGGGAGTCTCAAGTGTTCGGCTACACCTTC.

To note about this clone: The conserved phenylalanine or tryptophan is not found at the CDR3 terminus, so this likely reflects a read error. The chain employs TRBV11-1 and TRBJ2-7, with 11 bases aligning to TRBD1. Trimming removed 3 bases from V and 2 bases from J; junction bases left unmatched: 6. Per the germline V gene, CDR1 is SGHAT and CDR2 is FQDESV (reference sequence). The CDR3 is 16 amino acids. The CDR3 sequence is CASSLAGTGGPYEQYL. The DNA of the CDR3 is TGTGCCAGCAGCTTGGCCGGGACAGGGGGTCCCTACGAGCAGTACCTC.

This clone was detected a few times. The chain combines TRBV28 with TRBJ2-2, with a tentative D call TRBD2 (7 bases). V gave up 3 bases and J gave up 4 bases, with 9 bases separating them. The CDR3 loop spans 14 amino acids. From germline, CDR1 is MDHEN and CDR2 SYDVKM. The CDR3 DNA reads TGTGCCAGCAGTTTCCGGGGGGCCACCGGGGAGCTGTTTTTT. As protein: CASSFRGATGELFF.

The chain links TRBV28 to TRBJ1-1, with a possible D match to TRBD1 (5 bases). The CDR3 has 13 residues. The germline V gene has CDR1 MDHEN and CDR2 SYDVKM. Trimming stripped 7 bases from V and 11 bases from J, with 20 bases between. The CDR3 bases are TGTGCCAGCACCTCCCCGCTCGGGGGTCGGGCTTTCTTT. Translating it yields CASTSPLGGRAFF.

The chain couples TRBV6-5 to TRBJ2-2; D is unclear. Germline V CDR1 and CDR2: MNHEY, SVGAGI. Trimming cost V 2 bases and J 0 bases, with 7 bases left between them. This CDR3 contains 15 residues. In DNA form, the CDR3 reads TGTGCCAGCAGTTACGTCAGGACGAACACCGGGGAGCTGTTTTTT. Its translation is CASSYVRTNTGELFF.

As for this clone: One end of the junction varies from germline; a read error may be responsible. The chain recombines TRBV7-9 with TRBJ2-7; maybe TRBD2 (5 bases). CDR3 size: 14 residues. CDR1 is SEHNR and CDR2 is FQNEAQ in the germline V gene (reference sequence). The CDR3 is CASSFGLGGYEQCF. The CDR3 DNA sequence: TGTGCCAGCAGCTTTGGACTTGGTGGGTACGAGCAGTGCTTC. The variable domain in full, completed from reference TRBV7-9 and TRBJ2-7, reads DTGVSQNPRHKITKRGQNVTFRCDPISEHNRLYWYRQTLGQGPEFLTYFQNEAQLEKSRLLSDRFSAERPKGSFSTLEIQRTEQGDSAMYLCASSFGLGGYEQCFGPGTRLTVT.

The V gene is TRBV10-2, the J gene TRBJ1-5; D ambiguous. Germline V CDR1 and CDR2: WSHSY, SAAADI. This CDR3 has 12 residues. Trimming cost V 8 bases and J 7 bases, with 12 bases left between them. The CDR3 sequence is CASSEVQQPQHF. Here the CDR3 DNA reads TGCGCCAGCTCGGAGGTACAACAGCCCCAGCATTTT.

This chain connects TRBV18 to TRBJ2-3; no clear D. CDR3 length: 13 residues. Deletions cut 4 bases from V and 6 bases from J, with 11 bases between. CDR1 and CDR2 (germline): KGHSH, LQKENI. In nucleotides, the CDR3 is TGTGCCAGCTCACTTCTCCCCCGGGATACGCAGTATTTT. It codes for CASSLLPRDTQYF.

The chain has TRBV6-1 and TRBJ1-5, with TRBD1 matching 8 bases. The germline CDR1 and CDR2 sequences are MNHNS and SASEGT. The V segment lost 5 bases and the J segment 7 bases; nucleotides outside the gene matches: 4. The CDR3 runs 13 residues. As DNA, the CDR3 is TGTGCCAGCAGTCCCGACAGGGGCCAGCCCCAGCATTTT. Residues: CASSPDRGQPQHF.

The table lists this clone with a count of one. The chain combines TRBV4-1 with TRBJ2-3; 7 bases are a match to TRBD2. The junction had 4 bases not matched to a gene; V was cut back by 4 bases and J by 0 bases. The CDR3 loop spans 15 amino acids. CDR1 and CDR2 from the germline V gene are MGHRA and YSYEKL. CDR3 sequence: CASSRHSGSTDTQYF. The CDR3 DNA is TGCGCCAGCAGCCGCCATAGCGGGAGCACAGATACGCAGTATTTT.

This clone appeared a few times. The gene calls are TRBV27 and TRBJ1-4; tentatively, D is TRBD1 (5 bases). The CDR3 contains 14 residues. Deletions cut 2 bases from V and 8 bases from J, with 12 bases between. Germline V gene lookup returns CDR1 MNHEY and CDR2 SMNVEV (reference sequence). The CDR3 protein is CASSLGGFSEKLFF. As DNA, the CDR3 is TGTGCCAGCAGTTTAGGGGGGTTTAGCGAAAAACTGTTTTTT.

This clone was seen only once. The chain couples TRBV6-6 to TRBJ2-3; 9 bases are a match to TRBD1. Trimming took 5 bases from V and 5 from J; bases not matched to a gene: 8. This CDR3 has 15 amino acids. Per germline, CDR1 MNHNY and CDR2 SVGAGI (reference sequence). The CDR3 spells CASSTPQGAKDTQYF. The DNA for the CDR3 is TGTGCCAGCAGTACCCCACAGGGGGCAAAAGATACGCAGTATTTT.

J is TRBJ1-5 and V is TRBV6-1; 7 positions agree with TRBD1. The CDR3 loop spans 15 amino acids. In germline, CDR1 is MNHNS, CDR2 SASEGT. The trim removed 4 bases at V and 1 base at J, leaving 4 bases unmatched. Written as DNA, the CDR3 is TGTGCCAGCAGTGCCGGGACAGTGAGCAATCAGCCCCAGCATTTT. Its translation: CASSAGTVSNQPQHF.